Following are 26 T cell receptor beta chains from one sample sequenced in a study of tumor-infiltrating lymphocytes in primary liver carcinoma. Both blood RNA, taken from unsorted whole blood, and germline DNA were extracted. Starting material of 450 to 500 ng total RNA yielded TCR beta cDNA via a constant-region primer. Three rounds of nested multiplex PCR with slightly modified ARM-PCR produced TCR beta libraries. Two initial PCR rounds of roughly 10 cycles each paired TRBV1-TRBV30 forward primers with a C-beta reverse primer. From the multiplex PCR reads, TCRdb called clonotypes with MiXCR, one entry per CDR3 protein. The table records nearly 200,000 distinct CDR3 sequences, about 61% of them present only once. Sequencing was performed on peripheral blood. The receptors here all came from a woman aged 55-75 years with primary liver carcinoma and hepatitis B virus infection.

This clonotype appeared many times. The chain joins TRBV10-2 to TRBJ2-7, with a weak D call TRBD2 (7 bases). Germline lookup yields CDR1 WSHSY and CDR2 SAAADI. V lost 6 bases to trimming and J lost 4 bases, with 16 bases between them. The CDR3 spans 14 residues. The CDR3 loop reads CASRVGGAGYEQYF. In nucleotides, the CDR3 is TGCGCCAGCAGAGTAGGGGGAGCGGGGTACGAGCAGTACTTC.

V and J are TRBV29-1 and TRBJ1-4, with no clear D. CDR1 is SQVTM and CDR2 is ANQGSEA in the germline V gene. Trimming pared 6 bases from V and 11 bases from J, leaving 13 bases between. The CDR3 runs to 11 residues. CDR3 residues: CSVEAGRKLFF. The CDR3 nucleotides read TGCAGCGTGGAGGCTGGGAGGAAACTGTTTTTT.

This clonotype was observed a few times. This chain joins TRBV7-9 and TRBJ2-3, with 7 nucleotides matching TRBD1. Germline CDR1 is SEHNR and CDR2 is FQNEAQ (reference sequence). The J segment lost 3 bases and the V segment lost 5 bases, leaving 8 bases of the junction unmatched. This CDR3 region has 15 residues. Here the CDR3 DNA reads TGTGCCAGCAGCGCGCGACAGGGTACAACAGATACGCAGTATTTT. Its protein is CASSARQGTTDTQYF.

In its sample, this clonotype was seen a few times. The V and J genes are TRBV28 and TRBJ2-7; D is ambiguous. The CDR3 runs to 14 residues. From germline, CDR1 is MDHEN and CDR2 SYDVKM. Between the trimmed V and J ends, which lost 3 bases and 2 bases, there was a span of 11 bases. CDR3 sequence reads: CASSFSLGTYEQYF. The CDR3 coding sequence is TGTGCCAGCAGTTTTTCCCTGGGAACCTACGAGCAGTACTTC. Full variable domain (outside the CDR3, taken from reference TRBV28 and TRBJ2-7): DVKVTQSSRYLVKRTGEKVFLECVQDMDHENMFWYRQDPGLGLRLIYFSYDVKMKEKGDIPEGYSVSREKKERFSLILESASTNQTSMYLCASSFSLGTYEQYFGPGTRLTVT.

Note on this clonotype: An end of the junction does not agree with germline; a read error may underlie this. This chain links TRBV10-3 with TRBJ2-1; tentative D call: TRBD2 (6 bases). The CDR3 spans 15 residues. Germline-derived CDR1 and CDR2 are ENHRY and SYGVKD. CDR3 sequence reads: CAISESGGSYNEHFF. In DNA, the CDR3 is TGTGCCATCAGTGAGTCGGGGGGTTCTTACAATGAGCACTTCTTC.

This clonotype was seen ten or more times. V usage is TRBV12-3 or TRBV12-4 and J usage is TRBJ1-2; 7 bases are a match to TRBD1. V was pared by 1 base and J by 8 bases, with 4 bases of the junction left unmatched. The CDR3 covers 13 residues. CDR3 protein: CASSLVDRDGYTF. For the CDR3, the DNA is TGTGCCAGCAGTTTAGTCGACAGGGACGGCTACACCTTC.

This clonotype was found many times. The chain uses TRBV29-1 and TRBJ2-3; tentatively, D is TRBD1 or TRBD2 (7 bases each). Trimming removed 6 bases at V and 2 bases at J, with 15 bases between. The CDR3 sequence is 14 residues long. Germline-derived CDR1 and CDR2 are SQVTM and ANQGSEA. CDR3 nucleotides: TGCAGCGTGGTGGGGGGGACAGCCACAGATACGCAGTATTTT. It translates to CSVVGGTATDTQYF.

This clonotype came up a few times. V and J are TRBV5-1 and TRBJ2-7; D may correspond to TRBD1 or TRBD2 (5 bases each). The CDR3 covers 16 residues. In germline, CDR1 is SGHRS, CDR2 YFSETQ. Trimming pared 0 bases from V and 1 base from J, leaving 14 bases between. CDR3 residues: CASSLVGSGRSYEQYF. The CDR3 nucleotides read TGCGCCAGCAGCTTGGTGGGGTCAGGGAGATCCTACGAGCAGTACTTC.

This clonotype was counted a few times. The genes are TRBV28 and TRBJ2-3; 9 positions match TRBD2. The CDR3 runs 20 residues. The J segment lost 0 bases and the V segment lost 4 bases, leaving 17 bases of the junction unmatched. Germline V gene sequence: CDR1 MDHEN, CDR2 SYDVKM. As DNA, the CDR3 is TGTGCCAGCAGTTCCGAATACGATAGCGGGAGTTGGGGGAGCACAGATACGCAGTATTTT. As protein: CASSSEYDSGSWGSTDTQYF. Looking up the rest from reference TRBV28 and TRBJ2-3 gives the full variable domain: DVKVTQSSRYLVKRTGEKVFLECVQDMDHENMFWYRQDPGLGLRLIYFSYDVKMKEKGDIPEGYSVSREKKERFSLILESASTNQTSMYLCASSSEYDSGSWGSTDTQYFGPGTRLTVL.

On this clonotype: A read error may be the cause here, since a much bigger clone is one base away. It is likely a read error, because the conserved phenylalanine at the end of the CDR3 is missing. The chain links TRBV6-5 to TRBJ2-2; D remains unclear. The CDR3 sequence is 14 residues long. Germline CDR1 is MNHEY and CDR2 is SVGAGI. The V end was cut by 5 bases, the J end by 1 base, with 8 bases between. The CDR3, as DNA: TGTGCCAGCAGTCCCCGGCTGAACACCGGGGAGCTGTTTTAT. Residues: CASSPRLNTGELFY.

As regards this clonotype: The junction departs from germline at one end; a sequencing error may be responsible. This chain connects TRBV29-1 to TRBJ2-1; perhaps TRBD2 as D (5 bases). Germline V gives CDR1 SQVTM, CDR2 ANQGSEA. CDR3 size: 14 residues. CDR3 residues: CSVHQTGCYNEQFF. CDR3 DNA: TGTAGCGTTCATCAGACCGGGTGCTACAATGAGCAGTTCTTC.

Note on this clonotype: The junction departs from the called germline gene at one end, perhaps through a read error. DNA for the CDR3: TGCGCCAGCAGCCAACGGACAGGAGATAGCAATCATCCCCAGCATTTT. Amino acids: CASSQRTGDSNHPQHF. The V gene is TRBV4-1, the J gene TRBJ1-5, with TRBD1 matching 7 bases. There are 16 residues in the CDR3. Per the germline V gene, CDR1 is MGHRA and CDR2 is YSYEKL.

For this clonotype: The junction departs from germline at one end; a sequencing error may be responsible. V gene TRBV11-2 combines with J gene TRBJ2-5; D is undetermined. The CDR3 loop spans 13 amino acids. Germline V CDR1 and CDR2: SGHAT, FQNNGV. CDR3 residues: CARSFARQETQYF. The CDR3 bases are TGTGCCAGGAGCTTTGCCAGGCAAGAGACCCAGTACTTC.

Regarding this clonotype: A read error may account for a junction end that differs from germline. This chain links TRBV11-2 with TRBJ2-5; 9 bases are a match to TRBD2. This CDR3 spans 15 amino acids. Per the germline V gene, CDR1 is SGHAT and CDR2 is FQNNGV. The CDR3 bases are TGTGCCGGCAGCTCCCGACTAGCGGTCCAAGAGACACAGTACTTC. It specifies CAGSSRLAVQETQYF.

Note on this clonotype: One base away lies a much larger clone, so this may be a sequencing read error. The rearrangement uses TRBV10-3 and TRBJ1-1, with D maybe TRBD1 (5 bases). The length of the CDR3 is 13 residues. Germline V lookup: CDR1 ENHRY, CDR2 SYGVKD. The CDR3 region has the DNA TGTGCCATCAGCGGACACTGGAACGCTGAAGCTTTCTTT. Translation gives CAISGHWNAEAFF.

The rearrangement joins TRBV6-5 to TRBJ1-6; tentative D call: TRBD1 (5 bases). In germline, CDR1 is MNHEY, CDR2 SVGAGI. Trimming took off 5 bases at V and 12 bases at J, with 11 bases between the two ends. This CDR3 region has 12 residues. CDR3 amino acids: CASSPRGVPLHF. In DNA form, the CDR3 reads TGTGCCAGCAGTCCCCGGGGGGTACCCCTCCACTTT.

This clonotype was counted between two and nine times. V usage is TRBV5-5 and J usage is TRBJ2-2; possibly TRBD1 or TRBD2 for D (5 bases each). CDR3 length: 15 amino acids. CDR1 and CDR2 from the germline V gene are SGHKS and YYEKEE (reference sequence). Trimming pared 0 bases from V and 4 bases from J, leaving 10 bases between. CDR3 bases: TGTGCCAGCAGCTTGGATGGGGCGGGCACCGGGGAGCTGTTTTTT. It translates to CASSLDGAGTGELFF.

About this clonotype: This may be a read error: a much more frequent sequence differs by one nucleotide. The chain joins TRBV5-5 to TRBJ2-7; D ambiguous. V lost 2 bases and J 1 base, leaving 10 bases between the germline ends. CDR1 SGHKS and CDR2 YYEKEE come from the germline V gene (reference sequence). CDR3 length: 14 residues. CDR3 protein: CASSFRVHSYEQYF. In nucleotides, the CDR3 is TGTGCCAGCAGCTTTAGAGTGCATTCCTACGAGCAGTACTTC.

The chain couples TRBV12-3 or TRBV12-4 to TRBJ1-5; a possible D gene is TRBD1 (5 bases). Trimming took off 7 bases at V and 2 bases at J, with 18 bases between the two ends. This CDR3 has 16 residues. This CDR3 reads CASKPSSRDGNQPQHF. Written as DNA, the CDR3 is TGTGCCAGCAAGCCTAGCAGTAGGGACGGCAATCAGCCCCAGCATTTT.

Regarding this clonotype: It may be a read error: a sequence one base away is much more abundant. This chain joins TRBV12-3 or TRBV12-4 and TRBJ2-7; unclear D gene. The CDR3 sequence is 14 residues long. Here the CDR3 reads CASAPSTRVGEQYF. The CDR3 DNA reads as TGTGCTAGTGCCCCCTCCACAAGGGTCGGCGAGCAGTACTTC.

Of note for this clonotype: Likely a read error: the CDR3 ends without its conserved phenylalanine or tryptophan. Written as DNA, the CDR3 is TGTGCCAGCAGCTTAGTGCACAGGGCGGACACTGAAGCTTTCCTT. Amino acid sequence: CASSLVHRADTEAFL. V is TRBV11-2 and J is TRBJ1-1, with a possible D match to TRBD1 (6 bases). Germline lookup yields CDR1 SGHAT and CDR2 FQNNGV. V lost 1 base to trimming and J lost 3 bases, with 12 bases between them. The CDR3 extends over 15 amino acids.

Note on this clonotype: The junction differs from germline at one of its ends, possibly a read error. This chain uses TRBV7-9 with TRBJ2-3; D not certain. Germline CDR1 reads SEHNR; CDR2 reads FQNEAQ (reference sequence). This CDR3 is 13 amino acids long. The CDR3 DNA sequence: TGTGCCGGCAGCTTTTCAGTAGCAGATACGCAGTATTTT. Amino acid sequence: CAGSFSVADTQYF.

Points on this clonotype: Compared with germline, one end of the junction differs, possibly owing to a read error. This chain uses TRBV11-2 with TRBJ2-3; 8 bases are a match to TRBD2. The CDR3 covers 14 residues. Germline-derived CDR1 and CDR2 are SGHAT and FQNNGV. The chain's CDR3 is CASSLGTSTETHYF. The CDR3 DNA reads TGTGCCAGCAGCTTAGGGACTAGCACAGAAACGCATTATTTT. Full variable domain (remainder filled in from reference TRBV11-2 and TRBJ2-3): EAGVAQSPRYKIIEKRQSVAFWCNPISGHATLYWYQQILGQGPKLLIQFQNNGVVDDSQLPKDRFSAERLKGVDSTLKIQPAKLEDSAVYLCASSLGTSTETHYFGPGTRLTVL.

With regard to this clonotype: The conserved final phenylalanine or tryptophan is absent from the CDR3, which likely points to a read error. This chain connects TRBV12-3 or TRBV12-4 to TRBJ2-1, with TRBD2 matching over 12 bases. The CDR3 covers 15 residues. J gave up 8 bases and V 3 bases, and 5 bases lay outside the gene matches. CDR3 DNA: TGTGCCAGCAGTTTCGGGACTAGCGGGCTGGATGAGCAGTTCCTC. Amino acids: CASSFGTSGLDEQFL.

With respect to this clonotype: An end of the junction does not agree with germline; a read error may underlie this. The rearrangement uses TRBV5-5 and TRBJ2-7; TRBD1 might be the D (6 bases). The CDR3 has 15 residues. Germline CDR1 and CDR2: SGHKS and YYEKEE (reference sequence). CDR3 DNA: TGTGCCAGCAGCCCTACCAGGGACAACTCCTACGAACAGTACTTC. Its translation is CASSPTRDNSYEQYF.

As for this clonotype: It may be a read error: a sequence one base away is much more abundant. The chain links TRBV5-6 to TRBJ2-7, with 8 nucleotides matching TRBD1. This CDR3 region has 15 residues. Germline CDR1 reads SGHDT; CDR2 reads YYEEEE. CDR3 sequence reads: CASSWRQGPFYKQYF. CDR3 DNA: TGTGCCAGCAGCTGGAGACAGGGGCCCTTCTACAAGCAGTACTTC. The full variable domain, rest sourced from reference TRBV5-6 and TRBJ2-7, is DAGVTQSPTHLIKTRGQQVTLRCSPKSGHDTVSWYQQALGQGPQFIFQYYEEEERQRGNFPDRFSGHQFPNYSSELNVNALLLGDSALYLCASSWRQGPFYKQYFGPGTRLTVT.